This T cell receptor (beta chain) was sequenced in a study of blood T cell repertoires in COVID-19. Study summary: Symptom resolution, clearance, or two negative PCRs marked donors in Cohort 3 as recovered.

Authors' methods: Estimation of nucleated cell counts was performed using reference gene primer amplification. This table comes from immunoSEQ multiplex PCR, and its TCRdb copy is limited to in-frame clones, with some not included. That table furnishes V, J and clone size, whereas the DNA furnished D and trimming. Among roughly 340,000 clones listed, more than 70% were seen once. Germline trimming cut 1 base from V and 6 bases from J; bases unmatched to any gene: 11. Per the germline V gene, CDR1 is LNHDA and CDR2 is SQIVND (reference sequence). The CDR3 has 16 residues. Cohort assignment relied on participant-reported clinical history.

The source material was PBMCs or T cells enriched from blood (not recorded which). The origin of this receptor is a man between 40 and 49 years old in a cohort exposed to, infected with or recovered from COVID-19 (not recorded which). This rearrangement joins TRBV19 to TRBJ2-5; the match to TRBD2 covers 7 bases. The CDR3 sequence: CASSIGKRGVIKTQYF. CDR3 DNA sequence: TGTGCCAGTAGTATAGGGAAGCGGGGAGTGATAAAGACCCAGTACTTC.